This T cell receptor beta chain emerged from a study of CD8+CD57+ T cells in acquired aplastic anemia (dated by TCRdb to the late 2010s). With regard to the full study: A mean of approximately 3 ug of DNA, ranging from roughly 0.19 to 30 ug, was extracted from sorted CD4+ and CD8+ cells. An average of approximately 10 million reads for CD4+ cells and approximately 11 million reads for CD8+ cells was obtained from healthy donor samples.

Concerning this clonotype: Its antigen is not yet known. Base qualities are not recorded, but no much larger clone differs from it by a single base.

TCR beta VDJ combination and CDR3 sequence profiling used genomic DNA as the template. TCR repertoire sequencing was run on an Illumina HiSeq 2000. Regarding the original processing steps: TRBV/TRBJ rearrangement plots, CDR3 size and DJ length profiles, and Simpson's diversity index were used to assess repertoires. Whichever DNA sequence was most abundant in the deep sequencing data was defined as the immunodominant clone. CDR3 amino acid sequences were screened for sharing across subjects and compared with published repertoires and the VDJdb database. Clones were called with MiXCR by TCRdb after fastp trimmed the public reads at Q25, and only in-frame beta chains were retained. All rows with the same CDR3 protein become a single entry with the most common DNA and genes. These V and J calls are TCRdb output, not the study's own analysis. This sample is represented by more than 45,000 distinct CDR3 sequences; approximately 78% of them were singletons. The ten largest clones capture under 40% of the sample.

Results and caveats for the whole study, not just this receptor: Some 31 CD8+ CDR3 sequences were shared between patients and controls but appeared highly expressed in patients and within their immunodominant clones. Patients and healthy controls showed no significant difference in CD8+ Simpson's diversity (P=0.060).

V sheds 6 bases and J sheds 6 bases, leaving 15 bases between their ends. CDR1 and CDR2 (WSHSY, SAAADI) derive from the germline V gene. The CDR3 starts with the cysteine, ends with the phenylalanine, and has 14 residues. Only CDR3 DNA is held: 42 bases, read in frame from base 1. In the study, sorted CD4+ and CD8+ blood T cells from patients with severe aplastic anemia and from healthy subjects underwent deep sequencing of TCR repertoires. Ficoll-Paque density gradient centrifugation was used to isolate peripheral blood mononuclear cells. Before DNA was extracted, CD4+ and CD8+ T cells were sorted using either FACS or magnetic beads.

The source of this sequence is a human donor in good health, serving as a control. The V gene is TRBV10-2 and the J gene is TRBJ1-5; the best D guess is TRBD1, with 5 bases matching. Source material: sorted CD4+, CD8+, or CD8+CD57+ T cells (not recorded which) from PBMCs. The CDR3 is CASRPPDTSQPQHF. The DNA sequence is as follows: TGCGCCAGCAGACCACCGGACACCAGTCAGCCCCAGCATTTT.